This TCR beta chain was sequenced in a study of OX40 agonist ivuxolimab in advanced cancers. Sequencing used immunoSEQ multiplex PCR; TCRdb keeps in-frame clones, though not all of them. The sample has 80,000 or so clones, 75% to 90% seen once. Germline trimming cut 6 bases from V and 7 bases from J; bases unmatched to any gene: 10. The CDR3 runs to 15 residues. Per germline, CDR1 SGHTA and CDR2 FQGNSA. The material was CD4+ or CD8+ T cells sorted from blood, obtained in a trial of the OX40 agonist ivuxolimab. The origin of this receptor is an adult with an advanced solid tumor such as melanoma, head and neck, liver or kidney cancer. This rearrangement joins TRBV7-2 to TRBJ2-1; 9 positions agree with TRBD1. CDR3 sequence: CASRGGGQGRNEQFF. For the CDR3, the DNA is TGTGCCAGCAGAGGGGGGGGACAGGGTCGAAATGAGCAGTTCTTC.